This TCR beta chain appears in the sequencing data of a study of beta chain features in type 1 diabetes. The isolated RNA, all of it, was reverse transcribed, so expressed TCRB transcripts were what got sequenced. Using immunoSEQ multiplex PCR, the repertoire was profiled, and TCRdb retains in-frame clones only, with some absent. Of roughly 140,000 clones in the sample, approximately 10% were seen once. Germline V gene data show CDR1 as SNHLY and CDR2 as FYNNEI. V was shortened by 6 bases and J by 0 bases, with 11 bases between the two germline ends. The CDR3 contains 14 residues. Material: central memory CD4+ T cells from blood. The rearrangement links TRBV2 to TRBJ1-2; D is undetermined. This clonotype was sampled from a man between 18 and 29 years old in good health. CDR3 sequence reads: CASRKDGSNYGYTF. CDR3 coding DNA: TGTGCCAGCAGGAAGGACGGGTCTAACTATGGCTACACCTTC.